The clone carrying this T cell receptor (beta chain) was seen a few times. CDR3 length: 12 amino acids. The germline CDR1 and CDR2 sequences are LNHDA and SQIVND (reference sequence). The V and J ends lost 5 bases and 6 bases respectively, with 10 bases between them. Sequencing used immunoSEQ multiplex PCR; TCRdb keeps in-frame clones, though not all of them. The table has some 270,000 clones, approximately 85% seen once. This specimen comes from a study of blood T cell repertoires in COVID-19. Study as a whole: The United States, Italy and Spain supplied acute and convalescent COVID-19 samples.

The V and J genes are TRBV19 and TRBJ1-1, with D unresolved. The sequence came from a human donor with COVID-19, enrolled during active disease. The donor label of this sample is uncertain. The sequenced sample was peripheral blood. CDR3 in amino acids: CASSRLLAEAFF. In DNA, the CDR3 is TGTGCCAGTAGTCGCTTACTCGCTGAAGCTTTCTTT.